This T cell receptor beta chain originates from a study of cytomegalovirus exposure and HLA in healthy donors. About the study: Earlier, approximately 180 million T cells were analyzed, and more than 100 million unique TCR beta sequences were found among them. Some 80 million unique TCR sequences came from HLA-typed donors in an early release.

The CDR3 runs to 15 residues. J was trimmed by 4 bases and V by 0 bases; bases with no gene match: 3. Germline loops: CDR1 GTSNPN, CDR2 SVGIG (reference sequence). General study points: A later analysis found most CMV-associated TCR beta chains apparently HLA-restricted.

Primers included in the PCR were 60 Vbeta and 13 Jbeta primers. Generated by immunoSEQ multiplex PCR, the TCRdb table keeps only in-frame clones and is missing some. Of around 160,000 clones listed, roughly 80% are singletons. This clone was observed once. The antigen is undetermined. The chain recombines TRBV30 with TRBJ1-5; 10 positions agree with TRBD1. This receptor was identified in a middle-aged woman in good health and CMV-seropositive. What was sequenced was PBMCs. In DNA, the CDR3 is TGTGCCTGGAGTGTCGGGACAGGGGAGAATCAGCCCCAGCATTTT. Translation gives CAWSVGTGENQPQHF.